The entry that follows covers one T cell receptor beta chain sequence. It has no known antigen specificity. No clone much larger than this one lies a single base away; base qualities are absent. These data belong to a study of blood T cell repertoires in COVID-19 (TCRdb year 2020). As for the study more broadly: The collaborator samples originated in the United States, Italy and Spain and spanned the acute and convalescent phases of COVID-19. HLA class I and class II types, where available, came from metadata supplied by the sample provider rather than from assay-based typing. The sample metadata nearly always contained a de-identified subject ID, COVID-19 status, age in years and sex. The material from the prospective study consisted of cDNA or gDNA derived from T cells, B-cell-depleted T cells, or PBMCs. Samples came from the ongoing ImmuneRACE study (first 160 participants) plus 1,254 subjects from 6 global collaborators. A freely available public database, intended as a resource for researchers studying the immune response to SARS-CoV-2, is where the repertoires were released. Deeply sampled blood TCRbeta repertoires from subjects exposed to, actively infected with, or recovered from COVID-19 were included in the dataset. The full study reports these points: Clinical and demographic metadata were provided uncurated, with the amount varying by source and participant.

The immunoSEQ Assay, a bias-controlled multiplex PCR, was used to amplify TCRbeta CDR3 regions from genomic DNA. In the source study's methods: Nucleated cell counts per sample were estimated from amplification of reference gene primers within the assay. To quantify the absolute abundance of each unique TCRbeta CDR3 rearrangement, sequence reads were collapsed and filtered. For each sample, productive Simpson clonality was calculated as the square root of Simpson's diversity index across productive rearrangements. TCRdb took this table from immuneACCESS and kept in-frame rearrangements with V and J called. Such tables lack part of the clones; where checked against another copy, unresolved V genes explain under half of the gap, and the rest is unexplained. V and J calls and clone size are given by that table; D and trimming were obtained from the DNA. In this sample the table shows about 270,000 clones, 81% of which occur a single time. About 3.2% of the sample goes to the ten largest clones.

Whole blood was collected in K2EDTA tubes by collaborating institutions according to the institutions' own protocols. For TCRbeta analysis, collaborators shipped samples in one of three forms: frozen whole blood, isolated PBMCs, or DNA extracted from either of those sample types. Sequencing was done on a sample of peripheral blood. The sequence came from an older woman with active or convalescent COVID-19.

The DNA is TGTGCCAGCAGCTTATCTTTAGGGGGCGAAGAGACCCAGTACTTC. Translated, this gives CASSLSLGGEETQYF. The sequence is built from TRBV7-3 and TRBJ2-5; TRBD1 matches 7 bases in the middle. From the germline V gene, CDR1 is SGHTA and CDR2 is FQGTGA. V trim: 2 bases; J trim: 3 bases; unmatched bases: 6. The CDR3 has 15 amino acids, counting the end cysteine and phenylalanine. The read is trimmed to its CDR3 DNA, 45 bases read in frame from base 1.